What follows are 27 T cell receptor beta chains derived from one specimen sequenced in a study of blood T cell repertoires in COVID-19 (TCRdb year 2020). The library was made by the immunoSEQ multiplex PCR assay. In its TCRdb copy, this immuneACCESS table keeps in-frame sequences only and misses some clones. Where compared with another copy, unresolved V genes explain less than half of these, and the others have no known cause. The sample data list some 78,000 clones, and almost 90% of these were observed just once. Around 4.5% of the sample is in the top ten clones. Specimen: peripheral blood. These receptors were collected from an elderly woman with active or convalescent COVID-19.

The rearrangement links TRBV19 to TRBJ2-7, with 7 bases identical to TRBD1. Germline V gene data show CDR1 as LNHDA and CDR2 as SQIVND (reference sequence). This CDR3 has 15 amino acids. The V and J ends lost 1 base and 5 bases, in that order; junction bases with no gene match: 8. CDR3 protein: CASSIVNRGKNEQYF. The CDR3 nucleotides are TGTGCCAGTAGTATAGTTAACAGGGGAAAAAACGAGCAGTACTTC. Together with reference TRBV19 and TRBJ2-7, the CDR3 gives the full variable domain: DGGITQSPKYLFRKEGQNVTLSCEQNLNHDAMYWYRQDPGQGLRLIYYSQIVNDFQKGDIAEGYSVSREKKESFPLTVTSAQKNPTAFYLCASSIVNRGKNEQYFGPGTRLTVT.

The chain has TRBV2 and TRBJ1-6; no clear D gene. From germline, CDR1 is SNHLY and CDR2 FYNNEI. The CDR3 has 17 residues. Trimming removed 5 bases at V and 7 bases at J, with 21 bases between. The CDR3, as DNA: TGTGCCAGCAGTTATACCTCGCCCGGGAACCACAATTCACCCCTCCACTTT. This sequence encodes CASSYTSPGNHNSPLHF.

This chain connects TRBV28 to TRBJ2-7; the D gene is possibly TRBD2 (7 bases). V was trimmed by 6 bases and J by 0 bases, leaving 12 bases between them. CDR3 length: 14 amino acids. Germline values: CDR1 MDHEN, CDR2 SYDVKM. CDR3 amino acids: CASRGGGPSYEQYF. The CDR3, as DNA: TGTGCCAGCAGGGGCGGGGGCCCCTCCTACGAGCAGTACTTC.

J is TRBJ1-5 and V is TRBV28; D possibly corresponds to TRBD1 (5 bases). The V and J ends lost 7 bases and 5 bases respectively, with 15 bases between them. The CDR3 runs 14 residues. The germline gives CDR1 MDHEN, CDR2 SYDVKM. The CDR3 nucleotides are TGTGCCAGCAAGGCCTCAGGGCTTCATCAGCCCCAGCATTTT. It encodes CASKASGLHQPQHF.

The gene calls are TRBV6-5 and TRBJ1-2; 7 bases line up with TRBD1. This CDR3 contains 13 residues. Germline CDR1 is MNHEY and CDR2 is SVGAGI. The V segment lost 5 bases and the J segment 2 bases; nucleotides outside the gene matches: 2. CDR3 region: CASSQGENYGYTF. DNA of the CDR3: TGTGCCAGCAGTCAGGGGGAGAACTATGGCTACACCTTC.

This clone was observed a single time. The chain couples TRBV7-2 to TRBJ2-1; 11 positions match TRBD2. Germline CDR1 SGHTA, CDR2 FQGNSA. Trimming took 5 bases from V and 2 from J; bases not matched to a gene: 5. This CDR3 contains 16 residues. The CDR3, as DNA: TGTGCCAGCAGCCCGAGACTAGCGGGAACCTACAATGAGCAGTTCTTC. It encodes CASSPRLAGTYNEQFF.

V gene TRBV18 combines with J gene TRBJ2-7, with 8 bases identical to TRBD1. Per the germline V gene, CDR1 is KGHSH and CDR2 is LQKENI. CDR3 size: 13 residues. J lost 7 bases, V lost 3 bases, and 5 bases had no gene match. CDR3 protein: CASSPGQEGEQYF. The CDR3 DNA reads TGTGCCAGCTCACCGGGACAGGAAGGGGAGCAGTACTTC.

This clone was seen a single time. DNA of the CDR3: TGTGCCAGCTCACCACCGGAGAGAGTTAACTATGGCTACACCTTC. Encoded protein: CASSPPERVNYGYTF. The J gene is TRBJ1-2, the V gene TRBV18; no definite D call. Germline lookup yields CDR1 KGHSH and CDR2 LQKENI. The CDR3 consists of 15 residues. Trimming removed 0 bases at V and 1 base at J, with 9 bases between.

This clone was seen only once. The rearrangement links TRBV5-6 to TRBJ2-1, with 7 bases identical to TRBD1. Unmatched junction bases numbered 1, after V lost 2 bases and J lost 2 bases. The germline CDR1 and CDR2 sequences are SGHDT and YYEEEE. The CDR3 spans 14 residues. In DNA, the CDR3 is TGTGCCAGCAGCTTAGGACAGGCCTACAATGAGCAGTTCTTC. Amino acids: CASSLGQAYNEQFF.

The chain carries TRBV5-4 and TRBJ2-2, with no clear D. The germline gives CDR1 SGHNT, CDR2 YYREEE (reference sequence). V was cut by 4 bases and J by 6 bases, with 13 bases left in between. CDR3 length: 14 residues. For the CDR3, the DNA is TGTGCCAGCAGCCAAGACTCCCACGCCGGGGAGCTGTTTTTT. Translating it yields CASSQDSHAGELFF.

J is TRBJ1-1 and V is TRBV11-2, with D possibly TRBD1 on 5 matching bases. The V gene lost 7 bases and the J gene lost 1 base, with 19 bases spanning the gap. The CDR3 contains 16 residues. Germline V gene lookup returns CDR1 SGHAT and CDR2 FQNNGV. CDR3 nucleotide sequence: TGTGCCAGCACCCGCGGCACCGGGGGTGGGAACACTGAAGCTTTCTTT. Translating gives CASTRGTGGGNTEAFF.

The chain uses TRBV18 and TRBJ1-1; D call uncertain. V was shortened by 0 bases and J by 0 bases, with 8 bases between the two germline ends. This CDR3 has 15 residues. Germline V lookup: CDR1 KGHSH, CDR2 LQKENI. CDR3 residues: CASSPPSGMNTEAFF. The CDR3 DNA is TGTGCCAGCTCACCACCGTCAGGAATGAACACTGAAGCTTTCTTT.

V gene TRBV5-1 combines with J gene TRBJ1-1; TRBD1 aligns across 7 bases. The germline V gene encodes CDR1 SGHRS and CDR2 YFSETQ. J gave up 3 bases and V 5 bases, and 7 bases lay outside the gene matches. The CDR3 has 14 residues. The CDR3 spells CASSLQGLDTEAFF. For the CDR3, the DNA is TGCGCCAGCAGTTTACAGGGGTTGGACACTGAAGCTTTCTTT.

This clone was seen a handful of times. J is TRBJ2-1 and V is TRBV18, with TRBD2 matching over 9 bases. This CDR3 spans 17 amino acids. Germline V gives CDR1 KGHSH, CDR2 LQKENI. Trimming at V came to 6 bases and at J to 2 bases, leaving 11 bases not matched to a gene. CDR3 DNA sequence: TGTGCCAGCTCGTCCGTCAGCGGGAGGACAACCTACAATGAGCAGTTCTTC. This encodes CASSSVSGRTTYNEQFF.

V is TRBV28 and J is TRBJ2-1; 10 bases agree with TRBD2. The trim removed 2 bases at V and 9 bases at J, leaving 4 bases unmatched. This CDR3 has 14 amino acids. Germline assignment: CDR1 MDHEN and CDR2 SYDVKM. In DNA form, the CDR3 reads TGTGCCAGCAGTTTACTAGCGGGAGCCAGTGAGCAGTTCTTC. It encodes CASSLLAGASEQFF.

The CDR3 reads CASSQVPSTGGASPTQYF. As DNA, the CDR3 is TGCGCCAGCAGCCAAGTCCCCTCGACAGGGGGCGCTTCACCTACGCAGTATTTT. The V and J genes are TRBV4-1 and TRBJ2-3, with 10 nucleotides matching TRBD1. The CDR3 extends over 18 amino acids. Germline assignment: CDR1 MGHRA and CDR2 YSYEKL. V dropped 1 base and J dropped 8; count of bases not matched to a gene: 15.

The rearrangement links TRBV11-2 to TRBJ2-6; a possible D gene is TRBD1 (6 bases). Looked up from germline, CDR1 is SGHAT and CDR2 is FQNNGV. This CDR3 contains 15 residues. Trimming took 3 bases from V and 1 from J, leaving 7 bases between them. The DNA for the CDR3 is TGTGCCAGCAGCTTTACAGGGTCTGGGGCCAACGTCCTGACTTTC. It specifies CASSFTGSGANVLTF.

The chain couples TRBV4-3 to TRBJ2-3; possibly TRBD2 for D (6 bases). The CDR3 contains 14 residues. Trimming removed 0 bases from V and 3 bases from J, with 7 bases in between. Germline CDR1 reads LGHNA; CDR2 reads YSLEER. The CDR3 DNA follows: TGCGCCAGCAGCCAAGATGGGGGGACAGATACGCAGTATTTT. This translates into CASSQDGGTDTQYF.

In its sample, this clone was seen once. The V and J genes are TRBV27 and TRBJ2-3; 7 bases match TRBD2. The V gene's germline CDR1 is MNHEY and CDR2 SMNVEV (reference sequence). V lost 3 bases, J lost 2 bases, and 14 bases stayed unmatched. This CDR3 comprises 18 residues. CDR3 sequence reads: CASSFFPPGLAVTDTQYF. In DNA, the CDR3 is TGTGCCAGCAGTTTCTTCCCTCCGGGGCTAGCGGTCACAGATACGCAGTATTTT.

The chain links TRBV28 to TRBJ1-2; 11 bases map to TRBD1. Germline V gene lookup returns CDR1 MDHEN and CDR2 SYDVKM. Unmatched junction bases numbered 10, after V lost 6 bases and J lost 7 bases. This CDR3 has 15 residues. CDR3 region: CASRLRTGGFSGYTF. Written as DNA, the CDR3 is TGTGCCAGCAGGTTACGGACAGGGGGCTTTAGTGGCTACACCTTC.

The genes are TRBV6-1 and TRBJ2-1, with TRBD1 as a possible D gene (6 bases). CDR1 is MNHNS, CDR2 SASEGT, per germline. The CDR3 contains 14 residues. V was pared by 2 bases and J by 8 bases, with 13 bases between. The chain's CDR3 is CASSELGTLYEQFF. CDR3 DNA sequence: TGTGCCAGCAGTGAACTCGGGACACTCTATGAGCAGTTCTTC.

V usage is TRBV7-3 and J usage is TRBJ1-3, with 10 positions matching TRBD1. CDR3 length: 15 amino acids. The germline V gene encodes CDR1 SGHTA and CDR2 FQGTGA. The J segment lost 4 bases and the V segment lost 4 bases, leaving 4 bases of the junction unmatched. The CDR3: CASSSGQGNGNTIYF. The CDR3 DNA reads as TGTGCCAGCAGCTCGGGACAGGGGAACGGAAACACCATATATTTT.

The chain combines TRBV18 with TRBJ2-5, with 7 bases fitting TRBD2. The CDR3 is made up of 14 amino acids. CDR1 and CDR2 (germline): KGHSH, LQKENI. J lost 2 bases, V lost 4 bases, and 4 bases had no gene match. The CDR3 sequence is CASSRGGSQETQYF. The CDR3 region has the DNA TGTGCCAGCTCACGAGGCGGGAGTCAAGAGACCCAGTACTTC.

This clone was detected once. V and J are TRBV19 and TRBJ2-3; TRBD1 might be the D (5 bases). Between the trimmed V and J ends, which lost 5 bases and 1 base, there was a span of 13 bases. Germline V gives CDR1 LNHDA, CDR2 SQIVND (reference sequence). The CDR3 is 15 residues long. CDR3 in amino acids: CASSAPDIRTDTQYF. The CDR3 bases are TGTGCCAGTAGTGCCCCGGACATCCGCACAGATACGCAGTATTTT.

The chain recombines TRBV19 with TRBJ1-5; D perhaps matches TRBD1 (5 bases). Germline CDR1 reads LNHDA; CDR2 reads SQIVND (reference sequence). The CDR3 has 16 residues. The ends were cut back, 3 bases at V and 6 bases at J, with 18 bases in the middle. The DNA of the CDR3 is TGTGCCAGTAGTATGGTTGGGGGTCGGGGGGGTCAGCCCCAGCATTTT. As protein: CASSMVGGRGGQPQHF.

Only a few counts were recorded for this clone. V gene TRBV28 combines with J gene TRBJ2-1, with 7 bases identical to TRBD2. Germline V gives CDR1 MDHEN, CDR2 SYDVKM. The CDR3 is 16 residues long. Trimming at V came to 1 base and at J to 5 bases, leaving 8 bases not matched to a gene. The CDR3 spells CASSLSLAPSHNEQFF. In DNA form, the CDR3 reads TGTGCCAGCAGTTTATCACTAGCGCCTTCACACAATGAGCAGTTCTTC. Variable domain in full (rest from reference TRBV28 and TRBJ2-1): DVKVTQSSRYLVKRTGEKVFLECVQDMDHENMFWYRQDPGLGLRLIYFSYDVKMKEKGDIPEGYSVSREKKERFSLILESASTNQTSMYLCASSLSLAPSHNEQFFGPGTRLTVL.

For the CDR3, the DNA is TGTGCCAGCAGCCCCCAGGACAGGGGCAATGAAAAACTGTTTTTT. Amino acid sequence: CASSPQDRGNEKLFF. This chain connects TRBV3-1 (or the pseudogene TRBV3-2) to TRBJ1-4, with 9 bases matching TRBD1. This CDR3 is built from 15 residues. Per germline, CDR1 LGHDT and CDR2 YNNKEL (reference sequence). V trimming: 4 bases; J trimming: 5 bases; junction bases outside the gene matches: 5.